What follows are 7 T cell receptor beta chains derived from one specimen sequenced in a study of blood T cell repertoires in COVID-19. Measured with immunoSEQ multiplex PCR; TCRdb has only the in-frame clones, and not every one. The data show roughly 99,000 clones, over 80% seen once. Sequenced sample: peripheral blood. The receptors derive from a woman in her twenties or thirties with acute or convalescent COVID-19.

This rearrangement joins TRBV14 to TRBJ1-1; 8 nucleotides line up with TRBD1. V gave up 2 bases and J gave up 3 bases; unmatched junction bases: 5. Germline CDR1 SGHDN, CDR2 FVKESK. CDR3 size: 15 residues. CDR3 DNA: TGTGCCAGCAGCCAATTAGGGGACAGGCACACTGAAGCTTTCTTT. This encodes CASSQLGDRHTEAFF.

The CDR3 sequence: CATSSPEYSGTGGLAAQFF. The CDR3 DNA follows: TGTGCCACCAGCAGTCCTGAGTACTCCGGGACAGGGGGACTCGCGGCCCAGTTCTTC. The chain is built from TRBV15 and TRBJ2-1, with TRBD1 matching 11 bases. CDR3 size: 19 residues. Germline CDR1 is LNHNV and CDR2 is YYDKDF (reference sequence). With 3 bases clipped from V and 13 bases from J, the junction kept 23 bases outside the gene matches.

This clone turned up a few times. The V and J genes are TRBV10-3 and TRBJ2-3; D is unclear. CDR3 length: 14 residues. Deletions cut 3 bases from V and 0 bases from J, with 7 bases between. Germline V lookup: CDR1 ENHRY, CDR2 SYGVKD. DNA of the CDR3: TGTGCCATCAGTGATGGAGTTAGCACAGATACGCAGTATTTT. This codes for CAISDGVSTDTQYF.

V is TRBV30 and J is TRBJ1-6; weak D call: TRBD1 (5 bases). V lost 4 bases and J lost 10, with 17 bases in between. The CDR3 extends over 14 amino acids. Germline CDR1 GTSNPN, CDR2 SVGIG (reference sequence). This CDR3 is CAWTTGLGASPLHF. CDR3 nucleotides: TGTGCCTGGACGACGGGACTTGGGGCCTCACCCCTCCACTTT.

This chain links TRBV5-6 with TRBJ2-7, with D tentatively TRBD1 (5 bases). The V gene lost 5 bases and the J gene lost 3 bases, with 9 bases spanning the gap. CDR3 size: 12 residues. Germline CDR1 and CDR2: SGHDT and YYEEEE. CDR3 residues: CASRLTDYEQYF. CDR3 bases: TGTGCCAGCAGATTGACAGACTACGAGCAGTACTTC.

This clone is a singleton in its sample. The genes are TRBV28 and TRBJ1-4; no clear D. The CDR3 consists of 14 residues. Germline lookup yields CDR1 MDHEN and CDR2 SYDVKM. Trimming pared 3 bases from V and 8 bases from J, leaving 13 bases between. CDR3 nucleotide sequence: TGTGCCAGCAGTTTGGAGCGGTTCCGCGAAAAACTGTTTTTT. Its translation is CASSLERFREKLFF.

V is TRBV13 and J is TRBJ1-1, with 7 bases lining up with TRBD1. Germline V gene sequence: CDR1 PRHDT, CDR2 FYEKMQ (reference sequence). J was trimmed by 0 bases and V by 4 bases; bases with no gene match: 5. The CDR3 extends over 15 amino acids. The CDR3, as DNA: TGTGCCAGCAGCTCGGAGGGACAGCTGAACACTGAAGCTTTCTTT. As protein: CASSSEGQLNTEAFF.